The 20 T cell receptor beta chains given below trace back to one sample, sequenced in a study of blood T cell repertoires in COVID-19. Sequencing was performed with immunoSEQ multiplex PCR; in TCRdb, only in-frame clones are kept and a portion is missing. The data contain 85,000 to 100,000 clones, just over 85% of them seen just once; the ten biggest clones take up around 2.1%. The sequencing sample was made of peripheral blood. Receptors were obtained from a man between 45 and 60 years old with COVID-19, enrolled during active disease.

This sequence joins TRBV5-1 and TRBJ1-4, with a possible D match to TRBD1 (6 bases). Trimming pared 2 bases from V and 4 bases from J, leaving 12 bases between. CDR3 length: 15 residues. The germline CDR1 and CDR2 sequences are SGHRS and YFSETQ. The CDR3 DNA is TGCGCCAGCAGCTTATTCTCAGGGGATAATGAAAAACTGTTTTTT. This gives the protein CASSLFSGDNEKLFF. Filled out from reference TRBV5-1 and TRBJ1-4, the complete variable domain reads KAGVTQTPRYLIKTRGQQVTLSCSPISGHRSVSWYQQTPGQGLQFLFEYFSETQRNKGNFPGRFSGRQFSNSRSEMNVSTLELGDSALYLCASSLFSGDNEKLFFGSGTQLSVL.

The chain recombines TRBV5-1 with TRBJ1-2; the D is unclear. The germline V gene encodes CDR1 SGHRS and CDR2 YFSETQ. The V end lost 0 bases, the J end lost 4 bases, and 10 bases lay between the germline ends. The CDR3 covers 14 residues. In nucleotides, the CDR3 is TGCGCCAGCAGCTTGGCAGTCGGGGTCTATGGCTACACCTTC. It translates to CASSLAVGVYGYTF.

This sequence joins TRBV18 and TRBJ1-3, with 9 bases matching TRBD1. V shed 2 bases, J shed 1 base, and the junction held 6 bases outside the gene matches. CDR3 length: 17 amino acids. Germline loops: CDR1 KGHSH, CDR2 LQKENI. The CDR3 here is CASSPITGGRSGNTIYF. As DNA, the CDR3 is TGTGCCAGCTCACCAATAACAGGGGGCAGGTCTGGAAACACCATATATTTT.

V and J are TRBV5-1 and TRBJ1-4, with D possibly matching TRBD1 (6 bases). Germline V gene lookup returns CDR1 SGHRS and CDR2 YFSETQ. V lost 0 bases, J lost 8 bases, and 11 bases lay in between. CDR3 length: 14 amino acids. The chain's CDR3 is CASSLEGGREKLFF. The DNA for the CDR3 is TGCGCCAGCAGCTTGGAAGGGGGTCGAGAAAAACTGTTTTTT.

This chain links TRBV6-6 with TRBJ1-1, with D hard to call. CDR3 length: 14 amino acids. Germline CDR1 MNHNY, CDR2 SVGAGI (reference sequence). V was shortened by 0 bases and J by 4 bases, with 9 bases between the two germline ends. CDR3 amino acids: CASSYSVTGTEAFF. In DNA, the CDR3 is TGTGCCAGCAGTTACTCAGTGACGGGCACTGAAGCTTTCTTT.

This chain uses TRBV7-3 with TRBJ1-1; D uncertain. Germline V gene sequence: CDR1 SGHTA, CDR2 FQGTGA. The V and J ends lost 2 bases and 4 bases respectively, with 11 bases between them. This CDR3 has 14 residues. CDR3 sequence reads: CASSLAGIGTEAFF. CDR3 nucleotide sequence: TGTGCCAGCAGCTTAGCGGGAATTGGCACTGAAGCTTTCTTT.

The chain recombines TRBV6-1 with TRBJ2-7; 7 bases are shared with TRBD1. Germline V gene sequence: CDR1 MNHNS, CDR2 SASEGT. CDR3 length: 14 residues. With 1 base clipped from V and 0 bases from J, the junction kept 0 bases outside the gene matches. This chain's CDR3 is CASSEGTGSYEQYF. For the CDR3, the DNA is TGTGCCAGCAGTGAAGGGACAGGCTCCTACGAGCAGTACTTC.

J is TRBJ2-7 and V is TRBV5-1, with 7 bases matching TRBD2. CDR3 length: 14 amino acids. Germline CDR1 and CDR2: SGHRS and YFSETQ. Trimming at V came to 4 bases and at J to 9 bases, leaving 13 bases not matched to a gene. CDR3 bases: TGCGCCAGCAGCCCGGGGGGACTATTTCAACGGCAGTACTTC. Translation gives CASSPGGLFQRQYF.

About this clone itself: This specimen includes other DNA sequences encoding the same CDR3. This chain joins TRBV3-1 (or the pseudogene TRBV3-2) and TRBJ1-5; 7 positions agree with TRBD1. This CDR3 region has 13 residues. The germline V gene encodes CDR1 LGHDT and CDR2 YNNKEL (reference sequence). V lost 2 bases and J lost 7; bases outside the gene matches: 2. The CDR3 coding sequence is TGTGCCAGCAGCCAAAACAGGGGACAGCCCCAGCATTTT. Translation gives CASSQNRGQPQHF.

The chain recombines TRBV9 with TRBJ2-1, with 10 bases fitting TRBD2. This CDR3 region has 13 residues. After removal of 6 bases from V and 8 bases from J, the junction contained 5 bases not matched to a gene. Germline-derived CDR1 and CDR2 are SGDLS and YYNGEE. The CDR3 protein is CASKRGGSDEQFF. The CDR3 nucleotides read TGTGCCAGCAAGCGGGGGGGCTCGGATGAGCAGTTCTTC. The full variable domain, rest sourced from reference TRBV9 and TRBJ2-1, is DSGVTQTPKHLITATGQRVTLRCSPRSGDLSVYWYQQSLDQGLQFLIQYYNGEERAKGNILERFSAQQFPDLHSELNLSSLELGDSALYFCASKRGGSDEQFFGPGTRLTVL.

This clone appeared a few times. The chain recombines TRBV5-1 with TRBJ2-1; TRBD2 aligns across 7 bases. CDR3 length equals 17 residues. Losses at the gene ends were 4 bases for V and 2 bases for J; bases not matched to a gene: 12. The germline V gene has CDR1 SGHRS and CDR2 YFSETQ. The CDR3 loop is CASSLGTTSATYNEQFF. The CDR3 nucleotides are TGCGCCAGCAGCCTGGGGACTACTAGCGCCACCTACAATGAGCAGTTCTTC.

This rearrangement joins TRBV4-2 to TRBJ2-3, with TRBD2 identical over 10 bases. With 5 bases clipped from V and 6 bases from J, the junction kept 5 bases outside the gene matches. The CDR3 extends over 14 amino acids. Germline loops: CDR1 LGHNA, CDR2 YNFKEQ. The CDR3 DNA reads TGTGCCAGCAGCGTCAGCGGGGGGGAGGATACGCAGTATTTT. Amino acids: CASSVSGGEDTQYF.

In this sample, this clone turned up once. The chain recombines TRBV18 with TRBJ2-2; 12 bases map to TRBD1. Germline CDR1 reads KGHSH; CDR2 reads LQKENI. The CDR3 sequence is 16 residues long. Trimming took 4 bases from V and 4 from J; bases not matched to a gene: 4. This CDR3 is CASSQGTGGVTGELFF. CDR3 nucleotides: TGTGCCAGCTCACAAGGGACAGGGGGCGTCACCGGGGAGCTGTTTTTT. The whole variable domain, filled in from reference TRBV18 and TRBJ2-2, reads NAGVMQNPRHLVRRRGQEARLRCSPMKGHSHVYWYRQLPEEGLKFMVYLQKENIIDESGMPKERFSAEFPKEGPSILRIQQVVRGDSAAYFCASSQGTGGVTGELFFGEGSRLTVL.

The rearrangement links TRBV5-1 to TRBJ1-2, with 8 positions matching TRBD1. Germline-derived CDR1 and CDR2 are SGHRS and YFSETQ. This CDR3 is built from 13 residues. V was clipped by 4 bases and J by 4 bases; unmatched bases: 3. CDR3 in amino acids: CASSIGTGYGYTF. In DNA, the CDR3 is TGCGCCAGCAGCATCGGGACAGGCTATGGCTACACCTTC.

This chain links TRBV6-5 with TRBJ2-1, with TRBD2 as a possible D gene (6 bases). Trimming left V 4 bases short and J 5 bases short, with 15 bases between. The germline V gene has CDR1 MNHEY and CDR2 SVGAGI. The CDR3 has 15 amino acids. The CDR3 DNA is TGTGCCAGCAGTTCCCCGCGGGGAAGCCACAATGAGCAGTTCTTC. Translating gives CASSSPRGSHNEQFF.

CDR3 amino acids: CAWSAKVGASVWTDTQYF. Written as DNA, the CDR3 is TGTGCCTGGAGCGCCAAGGTGGGGGCCTCCGTTTGGACAGATACGCAGTATTTT. The chain uses TRBV30 and TRBJ2-3; tentatively, D is TRBD1 (6 bases). V lost 3 bases and J 3 bases, leaving 25 bases between the germline ends. The CDR3 has 18 residues. CDR1 is GTSNPN and CDR2 is SVGIG in the germline V gene (reference sequence).

The V call is TRBV3-1 (or the pseudogene TRBV3-2), the J call TRBJ1-1, with 7 nucleotides matching TRBD1. Germline V gene sequence: CDR1 LGHDT, CDR2 YNNKEL (reference sequence). With V trimmed by 4 bases and J by 4 bases, 3 bases remained unmatched. The CDR3 has 13 residues. The CDR3 DNA reads TGTGCCAGCAGCCCCGACAGGGCCACTGAAGCTTTCTTT. The encoded protein is CASSPDRATEAFF.

This clone was detected only once. The chain carries TRBV14 and TRBJ1-2; D gene uncertain. Germline CDR1 is SGHDN and CDR2 is FVKESK. Deletions cut 5 bases from V and 0 bases from J, with 7 bases between. This CDR3 is 13 amino acids long. The CDR3 protein is CASSLQSNYGYTF. The CDR3 nucleotides read TGTGCCAGCAGCTTACAATCTAACTATGGCTACACCTTC.

The genes are TRBV9 and TRBJ2-1, with 10 nucleotides matching TRBD2. Germline V CDR1 and CDR2: SGDLS, YYNGEE. The V gene end was trimmed by 4 bases and the J gene end by 4 bases; junction bases not matched to a gene: 5. There are 15 residues in the CDR3. In DNA, the CDR3 is TGTGCCAGCAGCCCAGGTAGCGGGGGGTACAATGAGCAGTTCTTC. This encodes CASSPGSGGYNEQFF.

The rearrangement joins TRBV27 to TRBJ1-1; TRBD1 might be the D (5 bases). Germline V gene data show CDR1 as MNHEY and CDR2 as SMNVEV (reference sequence). V was shortened by 1 base and J by 6 bases, with 12 bases between the two germline ends. The length of the CDR3 is 14 residues. The CDR3 DNA is TGTGCCAGCAGTTTATACACAGGATCGCCTGAAGCTTTCTTT. Its translation: CASSLYTGSPEAFF.